Following are 13 T cell receptor beta chains from one sample sequenced in a study of response to subunit inactivated influenza vaccine. TCRdb fed the RT-PCR reads into MiXCR, producing one record per CDR3 protein. The sample has under 500,000 distinct CDR3 sequences; around 9.9% are singletons. Specimen: PBMCs from blood, collected 40 to 50 days after vaccination. The receptors were gathered from a man over 45 who received an inactivated influenza vaccine.

Many counts were recorded for this clonotype. This chain connects TRBV20-1 to TRBJ2-7; possibly TRBD1 for D (7 bases). V was cut by 5 bases and J by 3 bases, with 14 bases left in between. The CDR3 has 13 amino acids. From germline, CDR1 is DFQATT and CDR2 SNEGSKA (reference sequence). The DNA for the CDR3 is TGCAGTGCTCTTCGACAGGGAGGCTACGAGCAGTACTTC. The encoded protein is CSALRQGGYEQYF.

The gene calls are TRBV5-1 and TRBJ2-5; D tentatively fits TRBD1 or TRBD2 (5 bases each). V was shortened by 4 bases and J by 5 bases, with 21 bases between the two germline ends. The CDR3 spans 16 residues. Germline V lookup: CDR1 SGHRS, CDR2 YFSETQ. The CDR3 coding sequence is TGCGCCAGCAGCCCCCCGGGACCAAGGTTGGGGGAGACCCAGTACTTC. Translation: CASSPPGPRLGETQYF.

This clonotype was counted many times. This sequence joins TRBV7-6 and TRBJ2-6; 8 bases map to TRBD1. Germline CDR1 and CDR2: SGHVS and FNYEAQ. This CDR3 region has 18 residues. V lost 2 bases, J lost 1 base, and 7 bases stayed unmatched. In DNA, the CDR3 is TGTGCCAGCAGCTTAACGACAGGGGCCCCATCTGGGGCCAACGTCCTGACTTTC. Translation: CASSLTTGAPSGANVLTF.

J is TRBJ2-4 and V is TRBV7-2; D not resolved. The CDR3 loop spans 15 amino acids. CDR1 and CDR2 (germline): SGHTA, FQGNSA. V was pared by 4 bases and J by 0 bases, with 10 bases between. The CDR3: CASSWNLVAKNIQYF. CDR3 coding DNA: TGTGCCAGCAGCTGGAACCTTGTAGCCAAAAACATTCAGTACTTC.

The genes are TRBV11-2 and TRBJ1-1, with unresolved D. The CDR3 extends over 16 amino acids. Per the germline V gene, CDR1 is SGHAT and CDR2 is FQNNGV. Trimming left V 0 bases short and J 0 bases short, with 11 bases between. The CDR3 coding sequence is TGTGCCAGCAGCTTAGAAGCCGGGATCATGAACACTGAAGCTTTCTTT. It is translated as CASSLEAGIMNTEAFF. Supplemented by reference TRBV11-2 and TRBJ1-1, the full variable domain reads EAGVAQSPRYKIIEKRQSVAFWCNPISGHATLYWYQQILGQGPKLLIQFQNNGVVDDSQLPKDRFSAERLKGVDSTLKIQPAKLEDSAVYLCASSLEAGIMNTEAFFGQGTRLTVV.

The rearrangement links TRBV13 to TRBJ2-4, with D tentatively TRBD1 (5 bases). The CDR3 has 15 amino acids. V was shortened by 3 bases and J by 4 bases, with 13 bases between the two germline ends. Germline CDR1 is PRHDT and CDR2 is FYEKMQ (reference sequence). CDR3 nucleotides: TGTGCCAGCAGCTTCCAAGGGGTCTTTAAAAACATTCAGTACTTC. Translating gives CASSFQGVFKNIQYF.

This clonotype has a handful of counts. The chain joins TRBV29-1 to TRBJ1-4; the match to TRBD1 covers 7 bases. Unmatched junction bases numbered 9, after V lost 4 bases and J lost 4 bases. The CDR3 is 15 amino acids. Looked up from germline, CDR1 is SQVTM and CDR2 is ANQGSEA. The CDR3 sequence is CSVAGGKGGNEKLFF. The CDR3 bases are TGCAGCGTTGCAGGGGGAAAAGGTGGTAATGAAAAACTGTTTTTT. Based on the CDR3 plus reference TRBV29-1 and TRBJ1-4, the full variable domain is SAVISQKPSRDICQRGTSLTIQCQVDSQVTMMFWYRQQPGQSLTLIATANQGSEATYESGFVIDKFPISRPNLTFSTLTVSNMSPEDSSIYLCSVAGGKGGNEKLFFGSGTQLSVL.

This clonotype has a count of ten or more. This CDR3 reads CASSRDALATAGNTQYF. The CDR3 bases are TGTGCCAGCAGCCGCGATGCACTAGCGACCGCAGGGAATACGCAGTATTTT. This chain links TRBV12-3 or TRBV12-4 with TRBJ2-3, with TRBD2 matching over 7 bases. The CDR3 loop spans 17 amino acids. J was trimmed by 7 bases and V by 6 bases; bases with no gene match: 19.

This clonotype was detected many times. The chain carries TRBV5-6 and TRBJ2-2; possible D gene TRBD1, 6 bases. The CDR3 is made up of 15 amino acids. V lost 5 bases to trimming and J lost 0 bases, with 11 bases between them. Germline assignment: CDR1 SGHDT and CDR2 YYEEEE. CDR3 in amino acids: CASRPGQANTGELFF. Here the CDR3 DNA reads TGTGCCAGCAGACCGGGACAAGCGAACACCGGGGAGCTGTTTTTT.

The gene calls are TRBV6-2 or TRBV6-3 and TRBJ1-2; D unclear. Looked up from germline, CDR1 is MNHEY and CDR2 is SVGEGT. The length of the CDR3 is 14 residues. Trimming pared 6 bases from V and 2 bases from J, leaving 13 bases between. CDR3 in amino acids: CASSRPDSNYGYTF. The CDR3, as DNA: TGTGCCAGCAGCCGCCCGGACTCAAACTATGGCTACACCTTC.

This clonotype was seen repeatedly, ten times or more. The chain carries TRBV20-1 and TRBJ1-1; D is possibly TRBD1 (5 bases). Germline lookup yields CDR1 DFQATT and CDR2 SNEGSKA (reference sequence). This CDR3 spans 14 amino acids. Deletions cut 3 bases from V and 0 bases from J, with 11 bases between. The CDR3 is CSARYPGLNTEAFF. The CDR3 DNA reads TGCAGTGCTAGGTATCCAGGGCTGAACACTGAAGCTTTCTTT.

The sample holds many counts of this clonotype. The chain carries TRBV12-3 or TRBV12-4 and TRBJ2-5, with TRBD1 matching over 7 bases. The length of the CDR3 is 13 residues. The V and J ends lost 7 bases and 4 bases, in that order; junction bases with no gene match: 6. The CDR3 bases are TGTGCCAGCAACAATGCAGGGGGAGAGACCCAGTACTTC. Its protein is CASNNAGGETQYF.

In its sample, this clonotype was seen many times. The chain is built from TRBV7-9 and TRBJ2-1; D possibly uses TRBD1 or TRBD2 (5 bases each). The CDR3 runs 15 residues. The V gene's germline CDR1 is SEHNR and CDR2 FQNEAQ (reference sequence). Trimming left V 6 bases short and J 4 bases short, with 16 bases between. The CDR3 region is CASSPGRIRYNEQFF. The DNA of the CDR3 is TGTGCCAGCAGTCCGGGACGGATCCGGTACAATGAGCAGTTCTTC.